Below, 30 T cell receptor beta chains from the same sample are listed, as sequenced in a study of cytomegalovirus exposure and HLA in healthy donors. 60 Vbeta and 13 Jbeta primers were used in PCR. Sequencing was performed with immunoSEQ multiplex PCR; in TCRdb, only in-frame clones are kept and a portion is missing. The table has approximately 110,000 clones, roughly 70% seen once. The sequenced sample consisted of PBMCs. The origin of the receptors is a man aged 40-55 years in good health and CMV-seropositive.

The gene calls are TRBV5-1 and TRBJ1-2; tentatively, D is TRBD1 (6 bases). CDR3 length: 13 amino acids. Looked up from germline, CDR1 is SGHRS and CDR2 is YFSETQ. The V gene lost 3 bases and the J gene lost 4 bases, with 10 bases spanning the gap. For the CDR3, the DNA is TGCGCCAGCAGCTCCGACAGGCCCTATGGCTACACCTTC. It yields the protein CASSSDRPYGYTF.

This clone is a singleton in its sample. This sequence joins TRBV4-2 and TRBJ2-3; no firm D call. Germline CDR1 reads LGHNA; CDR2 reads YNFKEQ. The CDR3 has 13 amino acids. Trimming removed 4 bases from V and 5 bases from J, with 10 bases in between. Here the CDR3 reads CASSPRIEDTQYF. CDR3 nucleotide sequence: TGTGCCAGCAGCCCGCGGATAGAAGATACGCAGTATTTT.

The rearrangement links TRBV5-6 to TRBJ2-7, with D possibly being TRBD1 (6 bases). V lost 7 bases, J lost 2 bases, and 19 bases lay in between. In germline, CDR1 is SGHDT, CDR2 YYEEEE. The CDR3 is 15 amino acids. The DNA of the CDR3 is TGTGCCAGCGGAGTGGGCGCAGGGGCGCCCTACGAGCAGTACTTC. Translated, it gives CASGVGAGAPYEQYF.

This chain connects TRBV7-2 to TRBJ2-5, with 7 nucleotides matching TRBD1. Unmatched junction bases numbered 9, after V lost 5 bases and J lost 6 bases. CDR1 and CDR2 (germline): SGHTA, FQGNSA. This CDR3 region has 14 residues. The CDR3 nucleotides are TGTGCCAGCAGCCGCACCCCGACAGGGAAGACCCAGTACTTC. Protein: CASSRTPTGKTQYF.

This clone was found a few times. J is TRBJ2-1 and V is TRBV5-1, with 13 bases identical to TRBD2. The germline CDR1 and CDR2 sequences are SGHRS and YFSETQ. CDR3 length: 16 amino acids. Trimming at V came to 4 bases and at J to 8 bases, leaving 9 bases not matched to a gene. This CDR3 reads CASSAALAGGRDEQFF. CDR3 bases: TGCGCCAGCAGCGCAGCACTAGCGGGAGGGCGCGATGAGCAGTTCTTC. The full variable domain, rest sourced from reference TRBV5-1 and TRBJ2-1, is KAGVTQTPRYLIKTRGQQVTLSCSPISGHRSVSWYQQTPGQGLQFLFEYFSETQRNKGNFPGRFSGRQFSNSRSEMNVSTLELGDSALYLCASSAALAGGRDEQFFGPGTRLTVL.

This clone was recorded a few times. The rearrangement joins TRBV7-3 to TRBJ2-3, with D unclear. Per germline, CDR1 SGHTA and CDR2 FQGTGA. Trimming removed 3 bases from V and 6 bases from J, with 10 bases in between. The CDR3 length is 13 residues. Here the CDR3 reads CASSLSEADTQYF. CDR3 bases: TGTGCCAGCAGCTTGAGTGAGGCGGATACGCAGTATTTT.

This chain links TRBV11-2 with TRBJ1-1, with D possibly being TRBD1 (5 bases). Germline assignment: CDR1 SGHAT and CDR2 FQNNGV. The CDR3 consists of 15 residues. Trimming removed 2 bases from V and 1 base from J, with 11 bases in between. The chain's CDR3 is CASSLRQIKNTEAFF. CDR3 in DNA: TGTGCCAGCAGCTTAAGACAGATCAAGAACACTGAAGCTTTCTTT.

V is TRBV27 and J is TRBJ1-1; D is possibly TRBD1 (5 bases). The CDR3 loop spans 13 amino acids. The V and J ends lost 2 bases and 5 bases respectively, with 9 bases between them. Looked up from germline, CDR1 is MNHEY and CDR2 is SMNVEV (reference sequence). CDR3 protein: CASSLGGGTEAFF. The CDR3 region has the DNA TGTGCCAGCAGTTTAGGGGGGGGAACTGAAGCTTTCTTT.

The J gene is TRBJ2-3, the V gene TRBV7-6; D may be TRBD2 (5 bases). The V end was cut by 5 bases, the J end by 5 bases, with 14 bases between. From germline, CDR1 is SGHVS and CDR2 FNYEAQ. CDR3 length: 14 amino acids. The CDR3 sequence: CASSQRAMIDTQYF. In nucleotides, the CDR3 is TGTGCCAGCAGCCAGAGGGCCATGATAGATACGCAGTATTTT.

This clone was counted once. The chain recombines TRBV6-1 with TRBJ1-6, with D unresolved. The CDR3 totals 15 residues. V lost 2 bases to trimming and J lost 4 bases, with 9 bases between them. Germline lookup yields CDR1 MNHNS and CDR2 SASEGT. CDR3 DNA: TGTGCCAGCAGTGAATATCGGGGTTATAATTCACCCCTCCACTTT. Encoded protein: CASSEYRGYNSPLHF.

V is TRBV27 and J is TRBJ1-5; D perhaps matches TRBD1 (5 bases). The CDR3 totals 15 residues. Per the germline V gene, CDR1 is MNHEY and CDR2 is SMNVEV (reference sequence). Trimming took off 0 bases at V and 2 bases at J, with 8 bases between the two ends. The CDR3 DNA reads TGTGCCAGCAGTTTATCGGGGGGTGGCAATCAGCCCCAGCATTTT. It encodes CASSLSGGGNQPQHF.

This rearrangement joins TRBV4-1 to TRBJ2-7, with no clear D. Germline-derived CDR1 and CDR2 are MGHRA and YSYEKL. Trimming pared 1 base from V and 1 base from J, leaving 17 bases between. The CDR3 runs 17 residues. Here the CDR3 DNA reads TGCGCCAGCAGCCAAGTGGTCATCGGCAGGCGATCCTACGAGCAGTACTTC. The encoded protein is CASSQVVIGRRSYEQYF.

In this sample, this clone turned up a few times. The CDR3 spells CASSPTSGSSYEQYF. The CDR3 DNA sequence: TGTGCCAGCAGCCCAACTAGCGGGAGCTCCTACGAGCAGTACTTC. The chain has TRBV7-2 and TRBJ2-5; 11 nucleotides line up with TRBD2. The DNA matches TRBJ2-7 better at its end, which makes the J call doubtful. Germline values: CDR1 SGHTA, CDR2 FQGNSA. CDR3 length: 15 amino acids.

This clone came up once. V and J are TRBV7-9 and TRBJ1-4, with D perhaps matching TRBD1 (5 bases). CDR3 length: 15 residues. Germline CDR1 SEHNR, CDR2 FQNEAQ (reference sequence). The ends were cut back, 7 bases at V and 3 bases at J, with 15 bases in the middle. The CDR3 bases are TGTGCCAGCATCCCGGGGGGGATAGCTAATGAAAAACTGTTTTTT. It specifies CASIPGGIANEKLFF.

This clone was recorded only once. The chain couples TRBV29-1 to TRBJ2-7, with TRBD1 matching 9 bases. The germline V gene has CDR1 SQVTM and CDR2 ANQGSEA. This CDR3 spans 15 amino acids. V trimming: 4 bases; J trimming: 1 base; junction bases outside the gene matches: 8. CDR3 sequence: CSVAAGTGSSYEQYF. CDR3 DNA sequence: TGCAGCGTTGCTGCCGGGACAGGGTCGTCCTACGAGCAGTACTTC.

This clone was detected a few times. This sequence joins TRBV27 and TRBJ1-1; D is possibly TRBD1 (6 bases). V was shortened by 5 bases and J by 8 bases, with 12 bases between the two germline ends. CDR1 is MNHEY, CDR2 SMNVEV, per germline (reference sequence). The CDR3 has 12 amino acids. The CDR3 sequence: CASSEVGQEAFF. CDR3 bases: TGTGCCAGCAGTGAGGTAGGACAGGAAGCTTTCTTT.

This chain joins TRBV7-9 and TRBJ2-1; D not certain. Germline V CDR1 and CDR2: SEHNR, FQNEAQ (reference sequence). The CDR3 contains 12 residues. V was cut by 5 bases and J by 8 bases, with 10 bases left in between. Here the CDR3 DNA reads TGTGCCAGCAGCCGCGGTATCCATGAGCAGTTCTTC. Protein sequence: CASSRGIHEQFF. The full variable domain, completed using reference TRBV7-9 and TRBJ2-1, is DTGVSQNPRHKITKRGQNVTFRCDPISEHNRLYWYRQTLGQGPEFLTYFQNEAQLEKSRLLSDRFSAERPKGSFSTLEIQRTEQGDSAMYLCASSRGIHEQFFGPGTRLTVL.

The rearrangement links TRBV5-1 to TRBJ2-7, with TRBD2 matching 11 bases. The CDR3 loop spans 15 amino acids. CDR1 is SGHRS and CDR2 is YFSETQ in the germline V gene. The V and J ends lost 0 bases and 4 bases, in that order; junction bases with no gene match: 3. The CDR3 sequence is CASSLVTSGSYEQYF. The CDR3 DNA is TGCGCCAGCAGCTTGGTTACTAGCGGGAGTTACGAGCAGTACTTC.

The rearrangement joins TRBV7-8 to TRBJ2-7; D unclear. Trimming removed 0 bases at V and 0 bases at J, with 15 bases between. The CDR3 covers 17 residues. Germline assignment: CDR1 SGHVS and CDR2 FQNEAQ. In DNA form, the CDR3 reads TGTGCCAGCAGCTTAGCAGGCATTATGGAGATCTCCTACGAGCAGTACGTC. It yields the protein CASSLAGIMEISYEQYV.

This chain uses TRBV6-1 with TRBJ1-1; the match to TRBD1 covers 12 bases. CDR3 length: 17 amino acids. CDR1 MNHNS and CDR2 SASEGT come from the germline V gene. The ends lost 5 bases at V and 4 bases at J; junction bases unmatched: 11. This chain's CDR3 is CASSQGTGGWMATEAFF. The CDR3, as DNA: TGTGCCAGCAGTCAAGGGACAGGGGGCTGGATGGCCACTGAAGCTTTCTTT.

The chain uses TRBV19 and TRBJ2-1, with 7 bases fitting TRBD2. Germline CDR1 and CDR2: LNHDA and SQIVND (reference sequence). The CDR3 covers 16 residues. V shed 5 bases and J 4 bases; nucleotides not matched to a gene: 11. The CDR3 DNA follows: TGTGCCAGTAGTCCCGCCTCTAGCGGTATTTACAATGAGCAGTTCTTC. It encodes CASSPASSGIYNEQFF.

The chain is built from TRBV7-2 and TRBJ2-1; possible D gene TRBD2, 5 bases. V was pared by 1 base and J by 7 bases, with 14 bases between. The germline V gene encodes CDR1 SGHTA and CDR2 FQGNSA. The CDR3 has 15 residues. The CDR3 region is CASSLVDLPGNEQFF. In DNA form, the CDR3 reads TGTGCCAGCAGCTTAGTGGACCTGCCGGGGAATGAGCAGTTCTTC.

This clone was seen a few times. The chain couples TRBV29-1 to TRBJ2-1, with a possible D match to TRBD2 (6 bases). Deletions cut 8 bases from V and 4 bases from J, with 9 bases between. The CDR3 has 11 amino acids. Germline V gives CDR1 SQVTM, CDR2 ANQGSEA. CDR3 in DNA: TGCAGCCTGGGACTTTACAATGAGCAGTTCTTC. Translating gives CSLGLYNEQFF.

In DNA form, the CDR3 reads TGTGCCAGCAGTTTTCGCGGAACTAGCACAGATACGCAGTATTTT. It is translated as CASSFRGTSTDTQYF. The rearrangement links TRBV28 to TRBJ2-3, with D hard to call. V was clipped by 3 bases and J by 0 bases, with 10 bases between them. Germline lookup yields CDR1 MDHEN and CDR2 SYDVKM. This CDR3 has 15 residues. The variable domain in full, with the rest retrieved from reference TRBV28 and TRBJ2-3, is DVKVTQSSRYLVKRTGEKVFLECVQDMDHENMFWYRQDPGLGLRLIYFSYDVKMKEKGDIPEGYSVSREKKERFSLILESASTNQTSMYLCASSFRGTSTDTQYFGPGTRLTVL.

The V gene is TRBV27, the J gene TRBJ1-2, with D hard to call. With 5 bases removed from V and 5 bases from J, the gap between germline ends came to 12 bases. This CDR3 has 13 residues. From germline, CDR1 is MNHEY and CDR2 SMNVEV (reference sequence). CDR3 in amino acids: CASSLGEAYGYTF. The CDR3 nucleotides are TGTGCCAGCAGTCTCGGGGAAGCGTATGGCTACACCTTC.

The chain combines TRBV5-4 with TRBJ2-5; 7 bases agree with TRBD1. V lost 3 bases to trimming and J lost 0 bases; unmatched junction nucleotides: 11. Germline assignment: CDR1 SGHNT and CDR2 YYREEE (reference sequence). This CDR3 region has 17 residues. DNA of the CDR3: TGTGCCAGCAGCTCCGGAGCCCCCAGGGGGTACCAAGAGACCCAGTACTTC. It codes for CASSSGAPRGYQETQYF.

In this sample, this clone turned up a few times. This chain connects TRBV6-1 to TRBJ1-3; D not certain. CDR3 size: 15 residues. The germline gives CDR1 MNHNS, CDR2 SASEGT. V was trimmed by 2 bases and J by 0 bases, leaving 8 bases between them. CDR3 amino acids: CASSEMRLSGNTIYF. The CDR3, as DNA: TGTGCCAGCAGTGAAATGCGGCTCTCTGGAAACACCATATATTTT.

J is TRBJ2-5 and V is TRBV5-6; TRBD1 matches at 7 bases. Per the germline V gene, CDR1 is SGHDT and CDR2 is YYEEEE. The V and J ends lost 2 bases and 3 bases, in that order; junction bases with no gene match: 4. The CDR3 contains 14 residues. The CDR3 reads CASSFGTVEETQYF. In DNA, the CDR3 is TGTGCCAGCAGCTTTGGGACAGTCGAAGAGACCCAGTACTTC. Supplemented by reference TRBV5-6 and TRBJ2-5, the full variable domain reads DAGVTQSPTHLIKTRGQQVTLRCSPKSGHDTVSWYQQALGQGPQFIFQYYEEEERQRGNFPDRFSGHQFPNYSSELNVNALLLGDSALYLCASSFGTVEETQYFGPGTRLLVL.

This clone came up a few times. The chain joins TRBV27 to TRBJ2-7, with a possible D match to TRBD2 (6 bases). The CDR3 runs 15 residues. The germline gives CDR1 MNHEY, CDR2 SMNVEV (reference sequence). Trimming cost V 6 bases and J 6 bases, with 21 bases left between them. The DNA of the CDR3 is TGTGCCAGCAGGCCCACCGGGGGAGTGAGAAGCGAGCAGTACTTC. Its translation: CASRPTGGVRSEQYF.

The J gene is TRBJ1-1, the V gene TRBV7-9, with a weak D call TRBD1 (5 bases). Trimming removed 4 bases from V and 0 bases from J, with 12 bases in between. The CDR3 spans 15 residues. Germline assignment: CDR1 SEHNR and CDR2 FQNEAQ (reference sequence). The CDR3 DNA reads TGTGCCAGCAGCTCGACAGAGGACCTGAACACTGAAGCTTTCTTT. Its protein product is CASSSTEDLNTEAFF.